This record looks at one T cell receptor (beta chain) sequence and its context. This specimen belongs to a study of shared clonotypes between healthy human individuals. Data came from immunoSEQ multiplex PCR; TCRdb stores just in-frame clones and leaves some out. Among around 1.9 million clones, just under 95% were seen once, and the ten largest hold less than 2%. Naive CD8 isolation took CD45RO-negative cells positively selected for CCR7 and excluded terminally differentiated effector memory CD45RA+ cells. All donors were Caucasian adults living in Nashville, Tennessee. The CDR3 is 17 amino acids. The germline gives CDR1 SGDLS, CDR2 YYNGEE. After removal of 7 bases from V and 0 bases from J, the junction contained 12 bases not matched to a gene.

The sequence was collected from a man between 18 and 29 years old in good health. Some clones in this sample may be carry-over from other donors' samples. The V and J genes are TRBV9 and TRBJ2-1, with 8 positions matching TRBD1. The sample was naive CD8+ T cells from PBMCs. The CDR3: CASDDPRDRHSYNEQFF. The CDR3 DNA follows: TGTGCCAGCGACGACCCTCGGGACAGGCACTCCTACAATGAGCAGTTCTTC.